Below, one T cell receptor (beta chain) is given with its context. This sample was taken from a study of blood T cell repertoires in COVID-19. Using immunoSEQ multiplex PCR, the repertoire was profiled, and TCRdb retains in-frame clones only, with some absent. The sample lists roughly 200,000 clones; 85% were seen once. CDR1 is LNHDA, CDR2 SQIVND, per germline (reference sequence). This CDR3 comprises 16 residues. The V end was cut by 5 bases, the J end by 3 bases, with 19 bases between. The sequencing input was PBMCs or T cells enriched from blood (not recorded which). This chain connects TRBV19 to TRBJ1-2; D gene unclear. This clonotype was obtained from a man aged 40-50 years who had recovered from COVID-19. CDR3 in DNA: TGTGCCAGTAGTCCGGTGTGGCGCGCGGTTTACTATGGCTACACCTTC. Its protein product is CASSPVWRAVYYGYTF. The full variable domain, with the rest looked up from reference TRBV19 and TRBJ1-2, is DGGITQSPKYLFRKEGQNVTLSCEQNLNHDAMYWYRQDPGQGLRLIYYSQIVNDFQKGDIAEGYSVSREKKESFPLTVTSAQKNPTAFYLCASSPVWRAVYYGYTFGSGTRLTVV.